This TCR beta chain was recovered during a study of T cells in Graves' hyperthyroidism and ophthalmopathy. Germline CDR1 and CDR2: LNHNV and YYDKDF (reference sequence). There are 13 residues in the CDR3. Trimming left V 2 bases short and J 0 bases short, with 4 bases between. What was amplified from RNA transcripts were TCR beta CDR3 regions. First-round RT-PCR of the TCR CDR3 relied on the HTBI primer set. One entry per CDR3 protein results from TCRdb running MiXCR on the multiplex PCR reads. The sample holds 480,000 or so distinct CDR3 sequences, around 50% seen once. In its sample, this clonotype was seen many times.

The sample comprised peripheral blood or thyroid tissue (not recorded which). The receptor was isolated from an adult woman with Graves' disease, either hyperthyroidism or ophthalmopathy (not recorded which). The chain couples TRBV15 to TRBJ1-2; D is unclear. CDR3 in amino acids: CATSRRTNYGYTF. CDR3 DNA sequence: TGTGCCACCAGCAGAAGAACTAACTATGGCTACACCTTC.